Listed here are 25 T cell receptor beta chains from one sample, sequenced in a study of cytomegalovirus exposure and HLA in healthy donors. 60 Vbeta and 13 Jbeta primers were used in PCR. Using immunoSEQ multiplex PCR, the repertoire was profiled, and TCRdb retains in-frame clones only, with some absent. The sample shows around 50,000 clones, around 85% of them seen only once. The specimen was PBMCs. These receptors originate from a man aged 35-49 years in good health and CMV-seronegative.

The chain uses TRBV14 and TRBJ2-3; 9 bases agree with TRBD2. Germline CDR1 SGHDN, CDR2 FVKESK. J was trimmed by 2 bases and V by 4 bases; bases with no gene match: 10. The CDR3 totals 17 residues. In DNA form, the CDR3 reads TGTGCCAGCAGCCGAAGGCTAGCGGGACCACTCACAGATACGCAGTATTTT. Amino acids: CASSRRLAGPLTDTQYF.

The chain couples TRBV28 to TRBJ1-2; no reliable D call. Germline CDR1 is MDHEN and CDR2 is SYDVKM. CDR3 size: 12 residues. Trimming pared 8 bases from V and 0 bases from J, leaving 7 bases between. In nucleotides, the CDR3 is TGTGCCAGCTCCGGAGCTAACTATGGCTACACCTTC. Translation gives CASSGANYGYTF.

The genes are TRBV18 and TRBJ2-5; no reliable D call. This CDR3 is 12 amino acids long. The germline V and J ends were trimmed by 3 bases and 1 base, with 3 bases remaining between them. The V gene's germline CDR1 is KGHSH and CDR2 LQKENI. The CDR3 DNA sequence: TGTGCCAGCTCACCCCTCCAAGAGACCCAGTACTTC. Amino acid sequence: CASSPLQETQYF.

This clone was found once. This chain joins TRBV19 and TRBJ1-6; 8 bases agree with TRBD1. The CDR3 is 20 residues long. J lost 2 bases, V lost 5 bases, and 17 bases had no gene match. Germline V gives CDR1 LNHDA, CDR2 SQIVND (reference sequence). The CDR3 coding sequence is TGTGCCAGTAGTGATTGGGGGGGAAGGACAGGGAGTCCCTATAATTCACCCCTCCACTTT. Amino acids: CASSDWGGRTGSPYNSPLHF.

V usage is TRBV28 and J usage is TRBJ1-5; 9 nucleotides line up with TRBD1. The length of the CDR3 is 15 residues. Unmatched junction bases numbered 8, after V lost 5 bases and J lost 6 bases. The V gene's germline CDR1 is MDHEN and CDR2 SYDVKM. CDR3 in amino acids: CASSLSGTGIQPQHF. The CDR3 bases are TGTGCCAGCAGTCTTTCGGGGACAGGGATTCAGCCCCAGCATTTT.

J is TRBJ2-6 and V is TRBV6-4; D is perhaps TRBD1 (5 bases). Trimming removed 4 bases at V and 1 base at J, with 8 bases between. The CDR3 is 15 amino acids. The germline V gene encodes CDR1 MRHNA and CDR2 SNTAGT. CDR3 sequence: CASSVTGSGANVLTF. The CDR3 DNA follows: TGTGCCAGCAGTGTCACAGGTTCTGGGGCCAACGTCCTGACTTTC.

The chain has TRBV9 and TRBJ2-2; 7 bases line up with TRBD1. Per the germline V gene, CDR1 is SGDLS and CDR2 is YYNGEE. The V and J ends lost 5 bases and 0 bases, in that order; junction bases with no gene match: 7. The CDR3 covers 16 residues. The CDR3 is CASSLGQVPNTGELFF. CDR3 DNA sequence: TGTGCCAGCAGTCTAGGACAGGTGCCGAACACCGGGGAGCTGTTTTTT. The variable domain in full, with the rest retrieved from reference TRBV9 and TRBJ2-2, is DSGVTQTPKHLITATGQRVTLRCSPRSGDLSVYWYQQSLDQGLQFLIQYYNGEERAKGNILERFSAQQFPDLHSELNLSSLELGDSALYFCASSLGQVPNTGELFFGEGSRLTVL.

V is TRBV5-1 and J is TRBJ1-1; 7 nucleotides align to TRBD1. J gave up 1 base and V 4 bases, and 7 bases lay outside the gene matches. From germline, CDR1 is SGHRS and CDR2 YFSETQ. The CDR3 length is 15 residues. CDR3 nucleotides: TGCGCCAGCAGCCTGACAGGGAAGAAGAACACTGAAGCTTTCTTT. Its translation is CASSLTGKKNTEAFF.

The chain uses TRBV5-3 and TRBJ2-1, with D maybe TRBD1 (6 bases). TRBV5-3 is an ORF, with its function uncertain. The CDR3 has 14 amino acids. Trimming left V 5 bases short and J 4 bases short, with 13 bases between. CDR3 DNA sequence: TGTGCCAGAAGGCCCCTAGGACAGTACAATGAGCAGTTCTTC. It is translated as CARRPLGQYNEQFF.

This clone was seen once. The rearrangement uses TRBV6-1 and TRBJ1-2; 9 bases match TRBD1. The CDR3 consists of 16 residues. Germline V gene data show CDR1 as MNHNS and CDR2 as SASEGT. The ends lost 3 bases at V and 7 bases at J; junction bases unmatched: 12. Here the CDR3 reads CASSDISTGGAGGYTF. The CDR3 nucleotides read TGTGCCAGCAGTGACATCAGTACAGGGGGCGCGGGTGGCTACACCTTC.

The chain is built from TRBV5-1 and TRBJ2-1, with D unclear. This CDR3 is 14 amino acids long. Germline values: CDR1 SGHRS, CDR2 YFSETQ. V was trimmed by 2 bases and J by 2 bases, leaving 8 bases between them. CDR3 region: CASSFDTAYNEQFF. CDR3 in DNA: TGCGCCAGCAGCTTTGACACTGCCTACAATGAGCAGTTCTTC. Full variable domain (missing parts from reference TRBV5-1 and TRBJ2-1): KAGVTQTPRYLIKTRGQQVTLSCSPISGHRSVSWYQQTPGQGLQFLFEYFSETQRNKGNFPGRFSGRQFSNSRSEMNVSTLELGDSALYLCASSFDTAYNEQFFGPGTRLTVL.

The genes are TRBV18 and TRBJ1-2; D unresolved. Germline values: CDR1 KGHSH, CDR2 LQKENI. The CDR3 extends over 13 amino acids. Trimming took 1 base from V and 4 from J, leaving 7 bases between them. CDR3 nucleotides: TGTGCCAGCTCACCACAATCGAGCTATGGCTACACCTTC. This sequence encodes CASSPQSSYGYTF.

The CDR3 loop is CASSVAAGVVSTGELFF. The DNA for the CDR3 is TGTGCCAGCAGCGTAGCTGCCGGGGTAGTAAGCACCGGGGAGCTGTTTTTT. This sequence joins TRBV9 and TRBJ2-2, with a weak D call TRBD2 (5 bases). In germline, CDR1 is SGDLS, CDR2 YYNGEE. The V and J ends lost 0 bases and 4 bases respectively, with 16 bases between them. The CDR3 spans 17 residues. The full variable domain, in which reference TRBV9 and TRBJ2-2 provide the parts outside the CDR3, is DSGVTQTPKHLITATGQRVTLRCSPRSGDLSVYWYQQSLDQGLQFLIQYYNGEERAKGNILERFSAQQFPDLHSELNLSSLELGDSALYFCASSVAAGVVSTGELFFGEGSRLTVL.

This chain links TRBV5-3 with TRBJ2-7; D call uncertain. TRBV5-3 carries the ORF label, with uncertain function. The CDR3 loop spans 8 amino acids. V lost 10 bases to trimming and J lost 7 bases, with 6 bases between them. The CDR3 protein is CAVEEQYV. The CDR3, as DNA: TGTGCCGTGGAGGAGCAGTACGTC.

DNA for the CDR3: TGTGCCAGCAGCGTAGACGGGGGGGCCCACAATGAGCAGTTCTTC. This translates into CASSVDGGAHNEQFF. The chain joins TRBV9 to TRBJ2-1, with 8 bases matching TRBD2. Germline V gives CDR1 SGDLS, CDR2 YYNGEE. V dropped 0 bases and J dropped 5; count of bases not matched to a gene: 4. This CDR3 is 15 amino acids long.

The V gene is TRBV5-4, the J gene TRBJ2-1; D perhaps matches TRBD1 (6 bases). Deletions cut 5 bases from V and 5 bases from J, with 11 bases between. The CDR3 runs to 13 residues. CDR1 is SGHNT, CDR2 YYREEE, per germline (reference sequence). The CDR3 DNA reads TGTGCCAGCAGACCCGGGACAAACAATGAGCAGTTCTTC. Protein sequence: CASRPGTNNEQFF.

This sequence joins TRBV6-5 and TRBJ2-3, with D maybe TRBD2 (5 bases). Germline values: CDR1 MNHEY, CDR2 SVGAGI. Trimming cost V 8 bases and J 0 bases, with 15 bases left between them. The CDR3 length is 15 residues. This CDR3 reads CASSSRGGSTDTQYF. As DNA, the CDR3 is TGTGCCAGCTCATCACGGGGTGGAAGCACAGATACGCAGTATTTT.

V gene TRBV18 combines with J gene TRBJ1-1, with D perhaps TRBD1 (5 bases). Trimming took off 1 base at V and 6 bases at J, with 15 bases between the two ends. CDR1 and CDR2 (germline): KGHSH, LQKENI. The CDR3 length is 15 residues. DNA for the CDR3: TGTGCCAGCTCACCACTCTCGGGCAGGGTGGCTGAAGCTTTCTTT. Amino acid sequence: CASSPLSGRVAEAFF. The full variable domain, in which reference TRBV18 and TRBJ1-1 provide the parts outside the CDR3, is NAGVMQNPRHLVRRRGQEARLRCSPMKGHSHVYWYRQLPEEGLKFMVYLQKENIIDESGMPKERFSAEFPKEGPSILRIQQVVRGDSAAYFCASSPLSGRVAEAFFGQGTRLTVV.

V usage is TRBV5-4 and J usage is TRBJ2-2; the D gene is possibly TRBD2 (7 bases). This CDR3 spans 16 amino acids. Germline V gene data show CDR1 as SGHNT and CDR2 as YYREEE (reference sequence). Deletions cut 7 bases from V and 8 bases from J, with 24 bases between. CDR3 nucleotide sequence: TGTGCCAGCCACTTTGGGGGGGCCACCTTAGGGGGGGAGCTGTTTTTT. It translates to CASHFGGATLGGELFF. Full variable domain (rest looked up from reference TRBV5-4 and TRBJ2-2): ETGVTQSPTHLIKTRGQQVTLRCSSQSGHNTVSWYQQALGQGPQFIFQYYREEENGRGNFPPRFSGLQFPNYSSELNVNALELDDSALYLCASHFGGATLGGELFFGEGSRLTVL.

This chain uses TRBV5-1 with TRBJ2-5; 10 nucleotides agree with TRBD2. The CDR3 is made up of 17 amino acids. With 4 bases clipped from V and 2 bases from J, the junction kept 11 bases outside the gene matches. CDR1 is SGHRS and CDR2 is YFSETQ in the germline V gene. CDR3 protein: CASSPDVFSGGQETQYF. CDR3 sequence (DNA): TGCGCCAGCAGCCCGGACGTTTTTAGCGGGGGGCAAGAGACCCAGTACTTC.

This chain connects TRBV4-1 to TRBJ2-5; D may be TRBD2 (6 bases). CDR1 is MGHRA, CDR2 YSYEKL, per germline. The CDR3 is 13 amino acids. V lost 2 bases, J lost 5 bases, and 9 bases lay in between. The CDR3 is CASSQLGGETQYF. The CDR3, as DNA: TGCGCCAGCAGCCAACTGGGAGGCGAGACCCAGTACTTC.

The chain joins TRBV4-3 to TRBJ2-1, with TRBD1 as a possible D gene (6 bases). The V gene's germline CDR1 is LGHNA and CDR2 YSLEER. V was trimmed by 0 bases and J by 0 bases, leaving 15 bases between them. CDR3 length equals 18 residues. In DNA form, the CDR3 reads TGCGCCAGCAGCCAAGATGTGGGACATCCGAGCTCCTACAATGAGCAGTTCTTC. Translation gives CASSQDVGHPSSYNEQFF.

CDR3 sequence: CASSDLPGSGGNEQFF. The CDR3 DNA sequence: TGTGCCAGCAGCGATTTACCGGGATCAGGGGGTAATGAGCAGTTCTTC. The V call is TRBV2, the J call TRBJ2-1; 7 nucleotides agree with TRBD1. This CDR3 region has 16 residues. The germline V gene encodes CDR1 SNHLY and CDR2 FYNNEI. After removal of 6 bases from V and 7 bases from J, the junction contained 15 bases not matched to a gene.

Comment on this clone: This CDR3 is also generated by other DNA sequences in the sample. The chain couples TRBV7-9 to TRBJ1-4; D call uncertain. V was shortened by 4 bases and J by 8 bases, with 11 bases between the two germline ends. CDR3 length: 13 residues. CDR1 and CDR2 from the germline V gene are SEHNR and FQNEAQ (reference sequence). In DNA form, the CDR3 reads TGTGCCAGCAGCTCAGACAACCCGGAAAAACTGTTTTTT. This sequence encodes CASSSDNPEKLFF. Full variable domain (rest looked up from reference TRBV7-9 and TRBJ1-4): DTGVSQNPRHKITKRGQNVTFRCDPISEHNRLYWYRQTLGQGPEFLTYFQNEAQLEKSRLLSDRFSAERPKGSFSTLEIQRTEQGDSAMYLCASSSDNPEKLFFGSGTQLSVL.

The chain has TRBV19 and TRBJ2-1, with TRBD2 matching over 7 bases. The CDR3 is 13 residues long. Germline CDR1 is LNHDA and CDR2 is SQIVND (reference sequence). V lost 6 bases and J lost 5; bases outside the gene matches: 4. The CDR3 loop reads CASRASGDNEQFF. Written as DNA, the CDR3 is TGTGCCAGTAGGGCTAGCGGTGACAATGAGCAGTTCTTC.